Shown below are 20 T cell receptor beta chains from a single sample sequenced in a study of T cells in Graves' hyperthyroidism and ophthalmopathy. TCR beta CDR3 sequences were amplified from RNA transcripts. A first-round RT-PCR of the TCR CDR3 used the HTBI primer set. TCRdb ran MiXCR on the multiplex PCR reads and lists one entry per CDR3 protein. Of about 590,000 distinct CDR3 sequences detected, 15% to 17% appear once; the ten largest clones hold around 6.6%. Sequences were obtained from blood. These receptors were collected from a woman in her thirties with Graves' hyperthyroidism.

This clonotype was seen more than once but under ten times. The chain recombines TRBV7-9 with TRBJ2-7, with a weak D call TRBD1 (5 bases). Germline V gene sequence: CDR1 SEHNR, CDR2 FQNEAQ (reference sequence). The CDR3 is made up of 14 amino acids. The ends were cut back, 1 base at V and 5 bases at J, with 12 bases in the middle. For the CDR3, the DNA is TGTGCCAGCAGCTTAGGGCAGGGCCGTGACGAGCAGTACTTC. It yields the protein CASSLGQGRDEQYF.

This clonotype was seen ten or more times. V and J are TRBV12-3 or TRBV12-4 and TRBJ2-1, with unresolved D. The CDR3 has 11 amino acids. V lost 6 bases and J lost 7, with 7 bases in between. The CDR3 loop is CASRTENEQFF. The CDR3 DNA reads as TGTGCCAGCAGGACGGAAAATGAGCAGTTCTTC.

This clonotype showed up many times. This chain uses TRBV11-2 with TRBJ2-1; D is tentatively TRBD1 or TRBD2 (6 bases each). CDR1 and CDR2 (germline): SGHAT, FQNNGV. Trimming removed 7 bases from V and 4 bases from J, with 26 bases in between. This CDR3 is 18 amino acids long. This CDR3 is CASTIGGIEAGSYNEQFF. CDR3 nucleotide sequence: TGTGCCAGCACCATAGGGGGGATCGAAGCGGGTTCGTACAATGAGCAGTTCTTC. Combining the CDR3 with reference TRBV11-2 and TRBJ2-1 gives the whole variable domain EAGVAQSPRYKIIEKRQSVAFWCNPISGHATLYWYQQILGQGPKLLIQFQNNGVVDDSQLPKDRFSAERLKGVDSTLKIQPAKLEDSAVYLCASTIGGIEAGSYNEQFFGPGTRLTVL.

This clonotype was observed many times. The V gene is TRBV7-2, the J gene TRBJ2-5; 10 bases map to TRBD2. V lost 0 bases, J lost 4 bases, and 5 bases stayed unmatched. The length of the CDR3 is 16 residues. Per the germline V gene, CDR1 is SGHTA and CDR2 is FQGNSA. The CDR3 nucleotides read TGTGCCAGCAGCTTAGCCCCAGCGGGAGGGGGAGAGACCCAGTACTTC. This codes for CASSLAPAGGGETQYF.

The chain combines TRBV5-4 with TRBJ2-1; D is uncertain. Looked up from germline, CDR1 is SGHNT and CDR2 is YYREEE (reference sequence). This CDR3 contains 15 residues. V was trimmed by 6 bases and J by 4 bases, leaving 17 bases between them. The CDR3 region is CASNYSSSWYNEQFF. CDR3 coding DNA: TGTGCCAGCAACTACAGCTCTAGTTGGTACAATGAGCAGTTCTTC.

This clonotype was recorded many times. The V gene is TRBV5-1, the J gene TRBJ2-7, with D perhaps matching TRBD1 (5 bases). Looked up from germline, CDR1 is SGHRS and CDR2 is YFSETQ. Trimming removed 3 bases at V and 3 bases at J, with 16 bases between. The CDR3 covers 15 residues. The CDR3 here is CASSYQDNPRYEQYF. The DNA of the CDR3 is TGCGCCAGCAGCTACCAGGACAACCCTCGCTACGAGCAGTACTTC.

This clonotype was found many times. The chain couples TRBV7-2 to TRBJ1-1; TRBD1 is a possible D gene (6 bases). V lost 5 bases and J 4 bases, leaving 20 bases between the germline ends. The CDR3 length is 16 residues. CDR1 is SGHTA, CDR2 FQGNSA, per germline. CDR3 amino acids: CASSTLTGLLSTEAFF. The CDR3 DNA sequence: TGTGCCAGCAGCACACTGACAGGTCTCCTTAGCACTGAAGCTTTCTTT.

The table lists this clonotype with many counts. V usage is TRBV30 and J usage is TRBJ2-5, with TRBD1 matching over 7 bases. The J segment lost 2 bases and the V segment lost 3 bases, leaving 3 bases of the junction unmatched. Germline CDR1 is GTSNPN and CDR2 is SVGIG (reference sequence). The length of the CDR3 is 13 residues. The CDR3 DNA follows: TGTGCCTGGAGCCTGGGACAGCAAGAGACCCAGTACTTC. Residues: CAWSLGQQETQYF.

This clonotype was seen a few times. This rearrangement joins TRBV15 to TRBJ1-4, with D maybe TRBD1 (5 bases). The germline CDR1 and CDR2 sequences are LNHNV and YYDKDF (reference sequence). Trimming removed 5 bases at V and 14 bases at J, with 18 bases between. CDR3 length: 13 amino acids. In DNA form, the CDR3 reads TGTGCCACCAGCCGCCTCCAGGGCTCTGGTCTGTTTTTT. It codes for CATSRLQGSGLFF.

This clonotype was counted only a few times. The chain uses TRBV11-2 and TRBJ2-1; 7 nucleotides align to TRBD2. Looked up from germline, CDR1 is SGHAT and CDR2 is FQNNGV. The CDR3 has 15 amino acids. The V gene end was trimmed by 4 bases and the J gene end by 2 bases; junction bases not matched to a gene: 5. CDR3 residues: CASSSFTSAYNEQFF. For the CDR3, the DNA is TGTGCCAGCAGCTCTTTCACTAGCGCCTACAATGAGCAGTTCTTC.

This clonotype was counted a few times. The V gene is TRBV30, the J gene TRBJ2-2; no clear D. This CDR3 is 13 amino acids long. The V and J ends lost 8 bases and 4 bases respectively, with 14 bases between them. CDR1 GTSNPN and CDR2 SVGIG come from the germline V gene (reference sequence). The CDR3 loop is CAHSGLTTGELFF. CDR3 coding DNA: TGTGCCCATAGTGGCCTGACCACCGGGGAGCTGTTTTTT. The whole variable domain, remainder taken from reference TRBV30 and TRBJ2-2, is SQTIHQWPATLVQPVGSPLSLECTVEGTSNPNLYWYRQAAGRGLQLLFYSVGIGQISSEVPQNLSASRPQDRQFILSSKKLLLSDSGFYLCAHSGLTTGELFFGEGSRLTVL.

V usage is TRBV20-1 and J usage is TRBJ1-1; a weak D match, TRBD1 (5 bases). V lost 7 bases and J lost 3, with 15 bases in between. Germline V CDR1 and CDR2: DFQATT, SNEGSKA (reference sequence). The CDR3 sequence is 13 residues long. CDR3 nucleotide sequence: TGCAGTGTTGCCGACAGCAGGCACACTGAAGCTTTCTTT. Translated, it gives CSVADSRHTEAFF.

This clonotype was counted a single time. A much larger clone differs by one base, so this may be a read error. The chain carries TRBV5-5 and TRBJ2-7; D unresolved. This CDR3 comprises 12 residues. Germline CDR1 is SGHKS and CDR2 is YYEKEE (reference sequence). The CDR3 DNA sequence: TGTGTCAGCAGTGCTCCCCCGGGTGAGCAGTACTTC. Its protein product is CVSSAPPGEQYF.

In this sample, this clonotype turned up many times. V and J are TRBV7-3 and TRBJ2-3; 8 bases are shared with TRBD2. The J segment lost 4 bases and the V segment lost 5 bases, leaving 14 bases of the junction unmatched. CDR1 is SGHTA, CDR2 FQGTGA, per germline. This CDR3 comprises 17 residues. CDR3 protein: CASSTAKGLAGPDTQYF. As DNA, the CDR3 is TGTGCCAGCAGCACCGCAAAGGGTCTAGCGGGCCCAGATACGCAGTATTTT.

This clonotype appeared many times. The gene calls are TRBV18 and TRBJ2-1; a possible D gene is TRBD2 (6 bases). The CDR3 has 14 amino acids. Per the germline V gene, CDR1 is KGHSH and CDR2 is LQKENI. Trimming took off 6 bases at V and 7 bases at J, with 16 bases between the two ends. CDR3 in amino acids: CASSTGGSINEQFF. Written as DNA, the CDR3 is TGTGCCAGCTCTACCGGGGGTAGCATTAATGAGCAGTTCTTC. The full variable domain, rest sourced from reference TRBV18 and TRBJ2-1, is NAGVMQNPRHLVRRRGQEARLRCSPMKGHSHVYWYRQLPEEGLKFMVYLQKENIIDESGMPKERFSAEFPKEGPSILRIQQVVRGDSAAYFCASSTGGSINEQFFGPGTRLTVL.

This clonotype was detected ten times or more. V and J are TRBV2 and TRBJ2-1; D may be TRBD2 (6 bases). Germline assignment: CDR1 SNHLY and CDR2 FYNNEI. The CDR3 spans 15 residues. Trimming cost V 4 bases and J 0 bases, with 10 bases left between them. Here the CDR3 DNA reads TGTGCCAGCAGTGTAGCGGATAGCTCCTACAATGAGCAGTTCTTC. Translated: CASSVADSSYNEQFF.

This clonotype was observed at least ten times. This rearrangement joins TRBV28 to TRBJ2-7, with D possibly matching TRBD2 (5 bases). V gave up 1 base and J gave up 0 bases, with 13 bases separating them. The germline V gene has CDR1 MDHEN and CDR2 SYDVKM. The CDR3 runs to 16 residues. The CDR3 coding sequence is TGTGCCAGCAGTTTATTGTGGAACGGGAACTCCTACGAGCAGTACTTC. Translated, it gives CASSLLWNGNSYEQYF.

A few counts support this clonotype. The V call is TRBV29-1, the J call TRBJ2-1; possibly TRBD1 for D (5 bases). V lost 7 bases and J 6 bases, leaving 13 bases between the germline ends. CDR3 size: 12 residues. The germline V gene has CDR1 SQVTM and CDR2 ANQGSEA. Written as DNA, the CDR3 is TGCAGCGCGGGCAGGGATTTCAATGAGCAGTTCTTC. It translates to CSAGRDFNEQFF.

This clonotype was seen many times. The V call is TRBV20-1, the J call TRBJ1-1, with D unclear. This CDR3 is built from 14 residues. V lost 2 bases to trimming and J lost 4 bases, with 14 bases between them. Germline CDR1 reads DFQATT; CDR2 reads SNEGSKA (reference sequence). The CDR3 coding sequence is TGCAGTGCTAGACAGGACGCCCTGAGCACTGAAGCTTTCTTT. Its protein product is CSARQDALSTEAFF.

This clonotype was observed at least ten times. The chain has TRBV27 and TRBJ2-3; no definite D call. Germline V gives CDR1 MNHEY, CDR2 SMNVEV (reference sequence). The length of the CDR3 is 13 residues. V gave up 2 bases and J gave up 6 bases, with 9 bases separating them. The CDR3 DNA sequence: TGTGCCAGCAGTTTACAGGTTGGGGATACGCAGTATTTT. Its protein is CASSLQVGDTQYF.